This TCR beta chain was captured in a study of beta chain features in type 1 diabetes. Findings and limits, study-wide: A cDNA-based sequencing approach could over-represent cells with high TCR expression.

This clone was observed a handful of times. The antigen is not known. Sorting that relied on CD45RO/CCR7/CD25/CD127/CD95/CD27 yielded CD4+ naive, central memory, regulatory and stem cell-like memory cells. The authors reverse transcribed all of the isolated RNA, so sequencing captured expressed TCRB transcripts. Repertoires were generated with immunoSEQ multiplex PCR, while TCRdb's copy carries only in-frame clones and drops some. The table has about 350,000 clones, 15% to 20% seen once. The specimen sequenced was naive CD4+ T cells from blood. The receptor was derived from a woman aged 18 to 35 in good health.

CDR3 sequence (DNA): TGTGCCTGGAGCCGGGACTCCGGGCCCCTCCACTTT. Amino acids: CAWSRDSGPLHF. The V call is TRBV30, the J call TRBJ1-6; a possible D gene is TRBD1 (5 bases). Germline loops: CDR1 GTSNPN, CDR2 SVGIG (reference sequence). The CDR3 runs to 12 residues. Trimming took 3 bases from V and 13 from J, leaving 13 bases between them.